This T cell receptor (beta chain) was captured by sequencing in a study of shared T cell receptors in the human thymus. The repertoire was sequenced with immunoSEQ multiplex PCR; TCRdb's copy has only in-frame clones and lacks some. The repertoire holds hundreds of thousands of clones, with approximately 95% as singletons. The germline CDR1 and CDR2 sequences are MNHEY and SMNVEV (reference sequence). Trimming pared 8 bases from V and 1 base from J, leaving 21 bases between. The CDR3 is 17 residues long. The source is a human donor. Material for sequencing was thymocytes. This chain links TRBV27 with TRBJ2-1, with D perhaps TRBD2 (5 bases). The CDR3 loop reads CASRLATALASYNEQFF. For the CDR3, the DNA is TGTGCCAGCCGACTGGCAACCGCGTTAGCGTCCTACAATGAGCAGTTCTTC.